This T cell receptor beta chain was identified in a study of T cells in Graves' hyperthyroidism and ophthalmopathy. Not enrolled were patients with uncontrolled infection, other autoimmune disease, pregnancy or lactation. Before ophthalmopathy appeared, progressors gave blood at initial hyperthyroidism diagnosis. Study-level findings and limits: Most thyroid clonotypes that were expanded above 0.001 also turned up in blood. Ophthalmopathy, as predicted by the model, came a median 6.5 months after the prediction.

At least ten counts were recorded for this clonotype. Its antigen remains unidentified. A junction end diverges from the germline sequence, so it may reflect a read error. CDR3 size: 12 residues. The germline V gene has CDR1 MDHEN and CDR2 SYDVKM. What was amplified from RNA transcripts were TCR beta CDR3 regions. Initially, a first-round RT-PCR of the TCR CDR3 employed the HTBI primer set. A single record per CDR3 protein comes from TCRdb applying MiXCR to the multiplex PCR reads. Here the sample spans roughly 260,000 distinct CDR3 sequences, 13% to 15% being singletons. Sequencing was performed on blood. The sequence was obtained from a woman in her thirties or forties with Graves' hyperthyroidism that later progressed to Graves' ophthalmopathy. The chain uses TRBV28 and TRBJ2-1; D is unresolved. The CDR3 protein is CAGSFGPLQQFF. The CDR3, as DNA: TGTGCCGGCAGTTTCGGCCCGTTGCAGCAGTTCTTC.